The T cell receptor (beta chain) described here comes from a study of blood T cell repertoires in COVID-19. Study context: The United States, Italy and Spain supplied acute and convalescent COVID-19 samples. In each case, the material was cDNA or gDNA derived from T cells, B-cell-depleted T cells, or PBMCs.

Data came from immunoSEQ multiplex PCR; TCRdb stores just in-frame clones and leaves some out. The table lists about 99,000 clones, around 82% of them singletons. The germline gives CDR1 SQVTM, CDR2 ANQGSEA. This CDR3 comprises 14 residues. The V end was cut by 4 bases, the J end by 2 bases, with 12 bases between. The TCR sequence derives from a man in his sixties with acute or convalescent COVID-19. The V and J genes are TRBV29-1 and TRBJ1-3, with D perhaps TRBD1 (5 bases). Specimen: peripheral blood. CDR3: CSVARRVPGNTIYF. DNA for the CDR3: TGCAGCGTTGCCCGCAGGGTGCCTGGAAACACCATATATTTT.